The clone carrying this T cell receptor (beta chain) was picked up a small number of times. Its specificity is not known. The sample belongs to a study of cytomegalovirus exposure and HLA in healthy donors. Study information: The early release's HLA-typed donors yielded approximately 82 million unique TCRs. Study-wide findings and caveats: An analysis was carried out later, and it reportedly showed fewer N-insertions in an Asian-associated ancestry cluster than the roughly 700-donor mean. A later analysis appeared to link common viral pathogens to several of the most significant clusters.

Each donor was healthy, and each was a bone marrow donor. V was cut by 5 bases and J by 4 bases, with 7 bases left in between. The CDR3 consists of 12 residues. Germline loops: CDR1 MDHEN, CDR2 SYDVKM. PCR used 60 Vbeta primers and 13 Jbeta primers. TCRdb keeps only in-frame clones here, not all; method: immunoSEQ multiplex PCR. The sample records about 120,000 clones, around 74% being singletons. This TCR was sampled from a woman aged 18 to 35 in good health and CMV-seronegative. V and J are TRBV28 and TRBJ2-3; no clear D gene. Sample: PBMCs. CDR3: CASSVGADTQYF. CDR3 nucleotides: TGTGCCAGCAGTGTCGGTGCAGATACGCAGTATTTT.